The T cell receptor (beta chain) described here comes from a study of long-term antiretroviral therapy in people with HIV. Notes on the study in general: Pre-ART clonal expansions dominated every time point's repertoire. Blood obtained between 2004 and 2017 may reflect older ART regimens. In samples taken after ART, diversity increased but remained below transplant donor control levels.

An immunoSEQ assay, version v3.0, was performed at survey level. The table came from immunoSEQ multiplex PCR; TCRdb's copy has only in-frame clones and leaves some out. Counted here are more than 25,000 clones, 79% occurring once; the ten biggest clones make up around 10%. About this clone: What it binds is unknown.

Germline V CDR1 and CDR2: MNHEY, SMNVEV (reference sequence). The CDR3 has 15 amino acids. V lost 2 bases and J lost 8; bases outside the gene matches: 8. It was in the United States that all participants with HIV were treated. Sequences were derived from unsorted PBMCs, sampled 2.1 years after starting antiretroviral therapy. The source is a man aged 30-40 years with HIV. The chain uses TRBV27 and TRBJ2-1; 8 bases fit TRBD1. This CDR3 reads CASSLAQGAIDEQFF. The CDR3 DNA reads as TGTGCCAGCAGTTTAGCGCAGGGGGCGATTGATGAGCAGTTCTTC.